This TCR delta chain was retrieved from a study of γδ T cells in repeated Plasmodium falciparum infection. About the research overall: Donors were malaria-exposed Malian children or age- and gender-matched Australian children.

This clone was seen repeatedly, ten times or more. Since a far larger clone is one base different, this is likely a read error. The sample carries other DNA sequences with the same CDR3. Vgamma9/Vdelta2+ and Vdelta2-negative gammadelta T cells were flow-sorted from PBMC for bulk sequencing. Germline CDR1 and CDR2: GEAIGNYY and EKD. This CDR3 comprises 18 residues. J was trimmed by 2 bases and V by 1 base; bases with no gene match: 14. TCRdb re-called the multiplex PCR reads using CATT. In the table there are tens of thousands of delta-chain clones, around 1.6% of which are singletons. The genes are TRDV2 and TRDJ1; 8 bases match TRDD3. Here the J gene was assigned by germline matching of the DNA, as TCRdb has none. Material: gamma-delta T cells from blood. The clonotype comes from a pool of human donors (malaria-infected and uninfected, not separated). DNA of the CDR3: TGTGCCTGTGACACGGTAGGAGGTACCTGGGGGAAGACCGATAAACTCATCTTT. It codes for CACDTVGGTWGKTDKLIF.